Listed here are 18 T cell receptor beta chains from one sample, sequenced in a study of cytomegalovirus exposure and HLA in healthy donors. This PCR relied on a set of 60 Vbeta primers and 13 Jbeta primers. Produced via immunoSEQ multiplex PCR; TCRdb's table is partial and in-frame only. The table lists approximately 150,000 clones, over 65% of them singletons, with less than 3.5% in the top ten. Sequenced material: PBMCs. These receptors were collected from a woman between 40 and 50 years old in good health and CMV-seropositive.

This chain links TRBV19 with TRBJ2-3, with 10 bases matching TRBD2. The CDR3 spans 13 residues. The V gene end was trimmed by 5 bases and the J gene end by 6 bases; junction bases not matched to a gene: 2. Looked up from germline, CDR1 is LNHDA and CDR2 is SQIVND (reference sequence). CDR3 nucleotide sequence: TGTGCCAGTAGTGAGGGACTAGCGGATACGCAGTATTTT. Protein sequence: CASSEGLADTQYF.

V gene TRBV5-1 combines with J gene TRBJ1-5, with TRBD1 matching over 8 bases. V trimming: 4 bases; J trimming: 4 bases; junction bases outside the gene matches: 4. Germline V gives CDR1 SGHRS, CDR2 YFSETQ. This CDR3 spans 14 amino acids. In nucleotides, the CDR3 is TGCGCCAGCAGCGAACAGGGGGGAAATCAGCCCCAGCATTTT. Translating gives CASSEQGGNQPQHF.

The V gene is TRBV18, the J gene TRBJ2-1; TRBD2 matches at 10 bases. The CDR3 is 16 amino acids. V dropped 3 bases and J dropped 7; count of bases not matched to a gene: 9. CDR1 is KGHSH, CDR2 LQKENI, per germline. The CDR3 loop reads CASSPYPSGRANEQFF. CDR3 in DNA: TGTGCCAGCTCACCGTATCCAAGCGGGAGGGCAAATGAGCAGTTCTTC.

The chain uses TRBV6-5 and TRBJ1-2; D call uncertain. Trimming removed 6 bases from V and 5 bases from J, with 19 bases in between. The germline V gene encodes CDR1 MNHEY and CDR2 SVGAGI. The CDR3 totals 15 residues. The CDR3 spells CASRGSAGGEYGYTF. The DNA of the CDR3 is TGTGCCAGCAGAGGGTCGGCAGGCGGGGAATATGGCTACACCTTC.

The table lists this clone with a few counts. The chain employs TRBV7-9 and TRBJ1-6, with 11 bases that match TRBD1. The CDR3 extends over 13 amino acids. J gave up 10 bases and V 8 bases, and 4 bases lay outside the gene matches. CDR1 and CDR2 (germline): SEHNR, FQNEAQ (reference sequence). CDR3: CASGGQGESPLHF. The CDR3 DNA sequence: TGTGCCAGCGGGGGACAGGGGGAATCACCCCTCCACTTT. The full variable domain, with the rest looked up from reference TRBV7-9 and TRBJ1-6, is DTGVSQNPRHKITKRGQNVTFRCDPISEHNRLYWYRQTLGQGPEFLTYFQNEAQLEKSRLLSDRFSAERPKGSFSTLEIQRTEQGDSAMYLCASGGQGESPLHFGNGTRLTVT.

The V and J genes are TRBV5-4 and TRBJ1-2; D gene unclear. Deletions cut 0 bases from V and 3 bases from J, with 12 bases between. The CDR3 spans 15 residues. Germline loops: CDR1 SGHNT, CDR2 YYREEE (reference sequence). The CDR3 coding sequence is TGTGCCAGCAGCTTGGCAAGGCGGGATTACTATGGCTACACCTTC. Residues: CASSLARRDYYGYTF.

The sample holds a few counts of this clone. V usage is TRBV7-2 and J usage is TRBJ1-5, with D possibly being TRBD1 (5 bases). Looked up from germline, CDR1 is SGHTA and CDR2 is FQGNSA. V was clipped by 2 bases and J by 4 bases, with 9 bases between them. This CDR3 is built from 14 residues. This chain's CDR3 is CASSLSRDNQPQHF. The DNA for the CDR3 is TGTGCCAGCAGCTTAAGCAGGGATAATCAGCCCCAGCATTTT.

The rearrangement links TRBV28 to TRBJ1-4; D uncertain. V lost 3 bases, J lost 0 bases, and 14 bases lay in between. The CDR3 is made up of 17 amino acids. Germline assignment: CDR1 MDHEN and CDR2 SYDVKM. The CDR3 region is CASSLTGGGATNEKLFF. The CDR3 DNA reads TGTGCCAGCAGTTTGACGGGCGGAGGAGCAACTAATGAAAAACTGTTTTTT.

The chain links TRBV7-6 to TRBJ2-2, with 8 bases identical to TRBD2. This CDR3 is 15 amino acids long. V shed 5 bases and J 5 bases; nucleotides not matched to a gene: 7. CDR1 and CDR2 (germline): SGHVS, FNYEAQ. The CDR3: CASSPVPGGTGELFF. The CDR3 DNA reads TGTGCCAGCAGCCCGGTGCCGGGAGGGACCGGGGAGCTGTTTTTT.

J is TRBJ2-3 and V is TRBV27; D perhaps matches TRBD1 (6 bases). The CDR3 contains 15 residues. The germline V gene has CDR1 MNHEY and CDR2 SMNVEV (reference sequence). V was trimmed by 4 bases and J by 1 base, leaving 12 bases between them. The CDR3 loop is CASSWRTDRTDTQYF. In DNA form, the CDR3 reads TGTGCCAGCAGTTGGAGGACAGACCGCACAGATACGCAGTATTTT.

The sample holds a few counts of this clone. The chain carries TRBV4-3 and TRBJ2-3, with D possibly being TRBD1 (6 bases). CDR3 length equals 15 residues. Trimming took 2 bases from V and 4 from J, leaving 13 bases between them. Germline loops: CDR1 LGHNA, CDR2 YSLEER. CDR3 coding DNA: TGCGCCAGCAGCCAACTAGGGGGAACCTCAGATACGCAGTATTTT. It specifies CASSQLGGTSDTQYF.

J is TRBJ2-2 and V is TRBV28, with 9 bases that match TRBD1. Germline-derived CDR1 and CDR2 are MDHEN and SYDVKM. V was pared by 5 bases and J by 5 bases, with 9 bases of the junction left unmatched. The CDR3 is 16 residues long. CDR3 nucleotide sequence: TGTGCCAGCAGTCCCTTCCGACAGGGGGGAACCGGGGAGCTGTTTTTT. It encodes CASSPFRQGGTGELFF.

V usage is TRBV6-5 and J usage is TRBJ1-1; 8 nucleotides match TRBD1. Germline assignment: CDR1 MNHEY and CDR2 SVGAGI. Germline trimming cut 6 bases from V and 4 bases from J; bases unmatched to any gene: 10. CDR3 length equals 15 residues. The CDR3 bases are TGTGCCAGCAGCCGAGGGACAGGTGGAGCCACTGAAGCTTTCTTT. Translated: CASSRGTGGATEAFF.

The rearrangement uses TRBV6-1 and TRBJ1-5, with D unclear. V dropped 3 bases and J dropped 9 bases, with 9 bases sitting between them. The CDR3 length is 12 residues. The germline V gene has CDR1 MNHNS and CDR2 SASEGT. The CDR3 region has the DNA TGTGCCAGCAGTGAGTTAACACGGCCCCAGCATTTT. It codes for CASSELTRPQHF.

The CDR3 here is CASSSWTEREKLFF. For the CDR3, the DNA is TGTGCCAGCAGTTCTTGGACAGAACGAGAAAAACTGTTTTTT. The chain carries TRBV28 and TRBJ1-4; tentative D call: TRBD1 (6 bases). V was trimmed by 4 bases and J by 8 bases, leaving 14 bases between them. Germline lookup yields CDR1 MDHEN and CDR2 SYDVKM. CDR3 size: 14 residues.

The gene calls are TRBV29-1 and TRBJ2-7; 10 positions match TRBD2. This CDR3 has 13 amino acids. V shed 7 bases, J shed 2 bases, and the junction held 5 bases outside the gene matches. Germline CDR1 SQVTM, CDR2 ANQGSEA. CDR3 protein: CSAGTSVTYEQYF. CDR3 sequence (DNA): TGCAGCGCCGGGACTAGCGTTACCTACGAGCAGTACTTC.

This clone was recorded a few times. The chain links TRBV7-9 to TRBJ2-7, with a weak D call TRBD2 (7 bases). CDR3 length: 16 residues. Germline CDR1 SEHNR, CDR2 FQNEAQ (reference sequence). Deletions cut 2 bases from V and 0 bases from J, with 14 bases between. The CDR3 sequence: CASSLYGGGSSYEQYF. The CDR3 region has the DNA TGTGCCAGCAGCTTATATGGGGGGGGCAGCTCCTACGAGCAGTACTTC.

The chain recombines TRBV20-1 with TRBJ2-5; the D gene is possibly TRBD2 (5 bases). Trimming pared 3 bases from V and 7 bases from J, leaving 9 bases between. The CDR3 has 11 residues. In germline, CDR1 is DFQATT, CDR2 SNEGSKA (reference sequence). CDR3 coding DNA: TGCAGTGCTAGCCTGGCGGGGACCCAGTACTTC. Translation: CSASLAGTQYF.